The rows below give T cell receptor beta chains drawn from one sample of a study of shared clonotypes between healthy human individuals. Method: immunoSEQ multiplex PCR; TCRdb's copy keeps in-frame clones and lacks some. Of about 1 million clones in the sample, about 76% were seen once. Sequenced: memory CD4+ T cells sorted from blood. The receptors derive from a man aged 18 to 35 in good health. CDR3s include the opening cysteine and the closing phenylalanine or tryptophan. Fields, in order: clone size, J gene, D gene, V gene, CDR3 DNA, CDR3 protein. D genes are given only for firm matches. Not every row has a clone size; where given, it reads once, few, many or a size class.

>once|TRBJ2-2|-|TRBV9
TGTGCCAGCAGCGTTGGACTACAGAACACCGGGGAGCTGTTTTTT
CASSVGLQNTGELFF
>-|TRBJ2-3|TRBD2|TRBV15
TGTGCCACCAGCAGGGGACTAGCAAAAATAGATACGCAGTATTTT
CATSRGLAKIDTQYF
>-|TRBJ2-6|-|TRBV30
TGTGCCGAAGAGAGGGGGTCACCCTCTGGGGCCAACGTCCTGACTTTC
CAEERGSPSGANVLTF
>-|TRBJ2-1|-|TRBV6-5
TGTGCCAGCAGTTTGGGGAGTCCCTCCTACAATGAGCAGTTCTTC
CASSLGSPSYNEQFF
>-|TRBJ1-1|-|TRBV7-9
TGTGCCAGCAGCCCGGGATTTATGAACACTGAAGCTTTCTTT
CASSPGFMNTEAFF
>-|TRBJ2-1|TRBD1|TRBV5-1
TGCGCCAGCAGCCAGGGACAGAGCTCCTACAATGAGCAGTTCTTC
CASSQGQSSYNEQFF
>few|TRBJ1-4|-|TRBV6-6
TGTGCCAGCAGCCGTGAGGGGCCTGGTGAAAAACTGTTTTTT
CASSREGPGEKLFF
>few|TRBJ2-5|TRBD2|TRBV6-5
TGTGCCAGCAGTTACGGGCTAGCGGGAGGTCAAGAGACCCAGTACTTC
CASSYGLAGGQETQYF
>-|TRBJ1-2|-|TRBV2
TGTGCCAGTCTACAGGAGGACGGCTGGGGTGGCTACACCTTC
CASLQEDGWGGYTF
>-|TRBJ2-3|-|TRBV7-2
TGTGCCAGCAGCCCCCAAGGGGGGGGCACAGATACGCAGTATTTT
CASSPQGGGTDTQYF
>-|TRBJ1-2|TRBD1|TRBV7-2
TGTGCCAGCAGCTCTGGGACAGCGATCCTCTATGGCTACACCTTC
CASSSGTAILYGYTF
>-|TRBJ1-2|TRBD1|TRBV7-9
TGTGCCAGCAGCGCCCGGGACAGGGGATTTAGCTACACCTTC
CASSARDRGFSYTF
>-|TRBJ2-3|TRBD1|TRBV6-1
TGTGCCAGCAGTGAAGGAGACAGGGGCGGGGTGGGCACAGATACGCAGTATTTT
CASSEGDRGGVGTDTQYF
>-|TRBJ1-1|-|TRBV29-1
TGCAGCGTTGACCTGAGGGGAACCACTGAAGCTTTCTTT
CSVDLRGTTEAFF
>-|TRBJ2-1|TRBD1|TRBV7-2
TGTGCCAGCAGCGGATCCGGGACAGGGGCCAGGAATGAGCAGTTCTTC
CASSGSGTGARNEQFF
>-|TRBJ2-7|TRBD1|TRBV15
TGTGCCACCAGCAGAGGCGGGACAGGGTACGAGCAGTACTTC
CATSRGGTGYEQYF
>-|TRBJ1-1|-|TRBV5-8
TGTGCCAGCAGCTCATTTTCGGGCACTGAAGCTTTCTTT
CASSSFSGTEAFF
>-|TRBJ2-2|-|TRBV6-1
TGTGCCAGCCCTAAAAGCAAGAACACCGGGGAGCTGTTTTTT
CASPKSKNTGELFF
>-|TRBJ2-5|TRBD1|TRBV5-6
TGTGCCAGCAGCCTTACCCAGGGGGCGGGAGAGACCCAGTACTTC
CASSLTQGAGETQYF
>-|TRBJ2-4|-|TRBV9
TGTGCCAGCAGCGCCAAGGGGGAGAAAAACATTCAGTACTTC
CASSAKGEKNIQYF
>-|TRBJ1-1|TRBD1|TRBV7-8
TGTGCCAGCAGCGCGGGACAGGGGTTAGCGAACACTGAAGCTTTCTTT
CASSAGQGLANTEAFF
>-|TRBJ2-1|-|TRBV15
TGTGCCACCAGCGAGGGGAGAGAAAATAATGAGCAGTTCTTC
CATSEGRENNEQFF
>few|TRBJ2-3|-|TRBV15
TGTGCCACCAGCAGAGATGTGAGAACAGATACGCAGTATTTT
CATSRDVRTDTQYF
>-|TRBJ2-2|TRBD1|TRBV10-3
TGTGCCATCAGTGAGTCGCAGGGGGCCGGGGAGCTGTTTTTT
CAISESQGAGELFF
>few|TRBJ2-5|-|TRBV2
TGTGCCAGCAGTAGTGACCGGGGGCGACAAGAGACCCAGTACTTC
CASSSDRGRQETQYF
>-|TRBJ2-2|-|TRBV10-3
TGTGCCATCAGGCGAGGAGGGGACACCGGGGAGCTGTTTTTT
CAIRRGGDTGELFF
>-|TRBJ1-6|-|TRBV28
TGTGCCAGCAGTTATAGGCTCAGGGATTCACCCCTCCACTTT
CASSYRLRDSPLHF
>once|TRBJ2-1|-|TRBV7-2
TGTGCCAGCAGCTTAGCAGCTGGGGGGTTCAATGAGCAGTTCTTC
CASSLAAGGFNEQFF
>few|TRBJ1-1|-|TRBV11-3
TGTGCCAGCAGCAGACAGAGGAACACTGAAGCTTTCTTT
CASSRQRNTEAFF
>-|TRBJ2-5|-|TRBV7-7
TGTGCTAGCAGCTCCGGACGCGCCCAAGAGACCCAGTACTTC
CASSSGRAQETQYF
>few|TRBJ1-6|-|TRBV6-6
TGTGCCAGCAGTTACAGGGTAAATTCACCCCTCCACTTT
CASSYRVNSPLHF
>few|TRBJ2-3|-|TRBV7-2
TGTGCCAGCAGCCGCCAGCGGAGCACAGATACGCAGTATTTT
CASSRQRSTDTQYF
>-|TRBJ1-4|-|TRBV6-1
TGTGCCAGCAGAAGACAAGGTCAAAATGAAAAACTGTTTTTT
CASRRQGQNEKLFF
>-|TRBJ1-6|TRBD1|TRBV5-4
TGTGCCAGCAGCTTACGGACAGGAGGAGGTAATTCACCCCTCCACTTT
CASSLRTGGGNSPLHF
>-|TRBJ2-3|TRBD1|TRBV7-9
TGTGCCAGCAGCTTGGACAGGGGTTCAGATACGCAGTATTTT
CASSLDRGSDTQYF
>once|TRBJ2-7|-|TRBV7-8
TGTGCCAGCAGCTTAGCGGTCTGGGGATTCTACGAGCAGTACTTC
CASSLAVWGFYEQYF
>-|TRBJ2-7|-|TRBV7-2
TGTGCCAGCAGCTCTGCCTACGAGCAGTACTTC
CASSSAYEQYF
>-|TRBJ2-1|-|TRBV7-9
TGTGCCAGCAGCTTTCGGGACAATGAGCAGTTCTTC
CASSFRDNEQFF
>once|TRBJ2-5|TRBD2|TRBV6-5
TGTGCCAGCAGTCGGACTAGCGGGAGTGAGGAGACCCAGTACTTC
CASSRTSGSEETQYF
>-|TRBJ2-3|-|TRBV10-2
TGCGCCAGCAGTGAGATCTGGGCAGATACGCAGTATTTT
CASSEIWADTQYF
>-|TRBJ1-1|TRBD1|TRBV5-1
TGCGCCAGCAGCGACAGGGGGAACACTGAAGCTTTCTTT
CASSDRGNTEAFF
>once|TRBJ1-1|TRBD1|TRBV6-1
TGTGCCAGCAGTGATCCAGGGGGAAGGAACACTGAAGCTTTCTTT
CASSDPGGRNTEAFF
>-|TRBJ2-2|-|TRBV11-2
TGTGCCAGCATGAAAGGACGGAACACCGGGGAGCTGTTTTTT
CASMKGRNTGELFF
>few|TRBJ1-2|-|TRBV10-3
TGTGCCATCAGTGAATCCCCGGGGGCAAACTATGGCTACACCTTC
CAISESPGANYGYTF
>-|TRBJ1-2|-|TRBV5-4
TGTGCCAGCAGCTATGCGGGCCCCACGGACTATGGCTACACCTTC
CASSYAGPTDYGYTF